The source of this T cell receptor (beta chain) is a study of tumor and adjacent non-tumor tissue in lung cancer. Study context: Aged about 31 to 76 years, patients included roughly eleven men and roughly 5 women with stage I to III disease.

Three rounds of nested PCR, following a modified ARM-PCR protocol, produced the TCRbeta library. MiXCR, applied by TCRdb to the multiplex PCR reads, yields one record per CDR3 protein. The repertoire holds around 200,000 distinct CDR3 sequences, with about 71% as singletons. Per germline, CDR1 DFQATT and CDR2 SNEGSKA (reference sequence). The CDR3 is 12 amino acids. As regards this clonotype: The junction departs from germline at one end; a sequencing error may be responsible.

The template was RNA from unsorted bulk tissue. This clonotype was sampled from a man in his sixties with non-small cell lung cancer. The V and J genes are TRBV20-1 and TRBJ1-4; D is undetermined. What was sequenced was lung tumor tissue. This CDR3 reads CSASAINEKLIF. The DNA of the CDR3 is TGCAGTGCTTCGGCGATTAATGAAAAACTGATTTTT.